This T cell receptor (beta chain) is from a study of OX40 agonist ivuxolimab in advanced cancers. Study details: A diagnosis of hepatocellular carcinoma, melanoma, renal cell or head and neck cancer was present in dose-escalation patients.

Assay used: immunoSEQ multiplex PCR; TCRdb lists only in-frame clones, some missing. The table has around 95,000 clones, approximately 89% seen once; the top ten hold roughly 0.56%. V lost 4 bases and J 1 base, leaving 9 bases between the germline ends. Germline V gene data show CDR1 as SGHRS and CDR2 as YFSETQ. The CDR3 totals 15 residues. The sequences come from CD4+ or CD8+ T cells sorted from blood, collected in a trial of the OX40 agonist ivuxolimab. This sequence originates from an adult with an advanced solid tumor such as melanoma, head and neck, liver or kidney cancer. The chain couples TRBV5-1 to TRBJ2-6; weak D call: TRBD1 (6 bases). CDR3 amino acids: CASSPTGSGANVLTF. The CDR3 DNA reads TGCGCCAGCAGCCCAACAGGGTCTGGGGCCAACGTCCTGACTTTC.